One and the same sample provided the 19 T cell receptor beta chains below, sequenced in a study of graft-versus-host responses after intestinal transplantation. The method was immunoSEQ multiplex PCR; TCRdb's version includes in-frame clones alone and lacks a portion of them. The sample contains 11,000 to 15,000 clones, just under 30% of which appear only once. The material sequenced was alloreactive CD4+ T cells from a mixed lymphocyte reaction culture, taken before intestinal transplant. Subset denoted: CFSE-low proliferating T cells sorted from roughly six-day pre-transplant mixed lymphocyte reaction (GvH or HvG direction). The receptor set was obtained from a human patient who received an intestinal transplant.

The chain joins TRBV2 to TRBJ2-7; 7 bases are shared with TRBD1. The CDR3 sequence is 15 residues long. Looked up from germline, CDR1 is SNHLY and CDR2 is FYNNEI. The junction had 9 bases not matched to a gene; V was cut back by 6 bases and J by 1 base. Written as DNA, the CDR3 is TGTGCCAGCAGGTTCGGGGCCAGGGGGTCCTACGAGCAGTACTTC. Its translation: CASRFGARGSYEQYF.

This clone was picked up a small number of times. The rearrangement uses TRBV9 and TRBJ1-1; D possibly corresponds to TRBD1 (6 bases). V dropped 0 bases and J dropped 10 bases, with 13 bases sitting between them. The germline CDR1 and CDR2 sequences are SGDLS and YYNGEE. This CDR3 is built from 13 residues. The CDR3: CASSVEGQGTAFF. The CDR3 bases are TGTGCCAGCAGCGTAGAAGGTCAGGGGACAGCTTTCTTT. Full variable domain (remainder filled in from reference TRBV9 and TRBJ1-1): DSGVTQTPKHLITATGQRVTLRCSPRSGDLSVYWYQQSLDQGLQFLIQYYNGEERAKGNILERFSAQQFPDLHSELNLSSLELGDSALYFCASSVEGQGTAFFGQGTRLTVV.

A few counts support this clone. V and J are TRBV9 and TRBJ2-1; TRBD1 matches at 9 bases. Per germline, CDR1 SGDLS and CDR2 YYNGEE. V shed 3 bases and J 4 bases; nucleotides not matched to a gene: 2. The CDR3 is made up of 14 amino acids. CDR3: CASSGDREYNEQFF. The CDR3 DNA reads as TGTGCCAGCAGCGGGGACAGGGAATACAATGAGCAGTTCTTC. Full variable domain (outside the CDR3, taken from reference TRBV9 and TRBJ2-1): DSGVTQTPKHLITATGQRVTLRCSPRSGDLSVYWYQQSLDQGLQFLIQYYNGEERAKGNILERFSAQQFPDLHSELNLSSLELGDSALYFCASSGDREYNEQFFGPGTRLTVL.

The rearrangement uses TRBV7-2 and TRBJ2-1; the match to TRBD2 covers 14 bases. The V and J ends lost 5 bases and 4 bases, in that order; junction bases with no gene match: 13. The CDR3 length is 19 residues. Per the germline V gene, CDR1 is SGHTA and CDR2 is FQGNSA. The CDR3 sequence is CASSQRLAGGPSSYNEQFF. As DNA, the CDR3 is TGTGCCAGCAGCCAAAGACTAGCGGGAGGGCCCTCGTCGTACAATGAGCAGTTCTTC. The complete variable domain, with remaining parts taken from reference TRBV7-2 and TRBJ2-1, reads GAGVSQSPSNKVTEKGKDVELRCDPISGHTALYWYRQSLGQGLEFLIYFQGNSAPDKSGLPSDRFSAERTGGSVSTLTIQRTQQEDSAVYLCASSQRLAGGPSSYNEQFFGPGTRLTVL.

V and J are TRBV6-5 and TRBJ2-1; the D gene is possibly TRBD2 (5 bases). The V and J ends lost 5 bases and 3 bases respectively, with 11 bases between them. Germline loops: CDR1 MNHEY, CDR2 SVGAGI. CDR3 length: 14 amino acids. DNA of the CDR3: TGTGCCAGCAGTCGACGGACTTACTACAATGAGCAGTTCTTC. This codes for CASSRRTYYNEQFF.

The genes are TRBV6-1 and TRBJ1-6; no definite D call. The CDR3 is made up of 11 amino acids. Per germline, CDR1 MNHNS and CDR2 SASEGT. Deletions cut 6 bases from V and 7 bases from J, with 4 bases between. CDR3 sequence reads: CASRENSPLHF. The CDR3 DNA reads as TGTGCCAGCAGGGAAAATTCACCCCTCCACTTT.

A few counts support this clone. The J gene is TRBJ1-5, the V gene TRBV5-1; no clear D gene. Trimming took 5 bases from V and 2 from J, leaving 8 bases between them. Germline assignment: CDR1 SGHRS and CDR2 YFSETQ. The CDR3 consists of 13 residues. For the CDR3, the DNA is TGCGCCAGCAGTCTCACGGGCAATCAGCCCCAGCATTTT. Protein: CASSLTGNQPQHF.

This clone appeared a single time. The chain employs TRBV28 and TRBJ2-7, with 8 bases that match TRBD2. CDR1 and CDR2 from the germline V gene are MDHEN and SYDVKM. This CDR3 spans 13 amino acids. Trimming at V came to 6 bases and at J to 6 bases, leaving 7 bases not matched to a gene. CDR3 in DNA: TGTGCCAGCAGACGAAGCGGGAGCAGCGAGCAGTACTTC. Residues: CASRRSGSSEQYF.

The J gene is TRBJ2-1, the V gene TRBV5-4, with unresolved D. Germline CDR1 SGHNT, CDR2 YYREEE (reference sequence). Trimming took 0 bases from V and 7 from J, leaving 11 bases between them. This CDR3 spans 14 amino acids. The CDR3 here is CASSLARGMNEQFF. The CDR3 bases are TGTGCCAGCAGCTTGGCCCGTGGTATGAATGAGCAGTTCTTC.

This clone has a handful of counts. The CDR3 here is CASSFRGQGARDTQYF. CDR3 bases: TGTGCCAGCAGTTTCCGTGGACAGGGGGCGCGGGATACGCAGTATTTT. The chain links TRBV27 to TRBJ2-3; 11 bases fit TRBD1. The CDR3 has 16 residues. V lost 3 bases, J lost 6 bases, and 8 bases stayed unmatched. Germline CDR1 reads MNHEY; CDR2 reads SMNVEV (reference sequence).

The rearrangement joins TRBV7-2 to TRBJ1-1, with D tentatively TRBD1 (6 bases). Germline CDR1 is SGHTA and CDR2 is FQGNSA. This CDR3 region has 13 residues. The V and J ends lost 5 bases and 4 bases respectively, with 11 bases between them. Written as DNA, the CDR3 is TGTGCCAGCAGCACAAACAGGGCCACTGAAGCTTTCTTT. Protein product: CASSTNRATEAFF.

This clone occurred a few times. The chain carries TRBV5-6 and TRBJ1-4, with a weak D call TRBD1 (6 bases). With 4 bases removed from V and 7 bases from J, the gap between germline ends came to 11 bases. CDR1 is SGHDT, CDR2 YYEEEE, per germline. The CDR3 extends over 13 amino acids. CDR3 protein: CASSQTGPEKLFF. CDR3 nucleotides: TGTGCCAGCAGCCAAACAGGGCCTGAAAAACTGTTTTTT.

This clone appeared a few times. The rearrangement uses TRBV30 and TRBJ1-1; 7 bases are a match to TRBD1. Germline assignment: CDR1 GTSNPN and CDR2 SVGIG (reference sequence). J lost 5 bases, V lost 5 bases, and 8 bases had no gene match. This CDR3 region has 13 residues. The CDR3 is CAWRAGGGTEAFF. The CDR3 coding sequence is TGTGCCTGGCGCGCAGGGGGGGGGACTGAAGCTTTCTTT.

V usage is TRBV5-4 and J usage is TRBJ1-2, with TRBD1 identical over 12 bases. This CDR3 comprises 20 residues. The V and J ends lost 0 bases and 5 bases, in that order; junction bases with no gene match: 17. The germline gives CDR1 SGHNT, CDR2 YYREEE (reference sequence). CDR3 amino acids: CASSLGEVGQGARQKYGYTF. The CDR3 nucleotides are TGTGCCAGCAGCTTGGGGGAGGTGGGACAGGGGGCACGACAGAAGTATGGCTACACCTTC. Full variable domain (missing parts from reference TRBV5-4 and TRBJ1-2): ETGVTQSPTHLIKTRGQQVTLRCSSQSGHNTVSWYQQALGQGPQFIFQYYREEENGRGNFPPRFSGLQFPNYSSELNVNALELDDSALYLCASSLGEVGQGARQKYGYTFGSGTRLTVV.

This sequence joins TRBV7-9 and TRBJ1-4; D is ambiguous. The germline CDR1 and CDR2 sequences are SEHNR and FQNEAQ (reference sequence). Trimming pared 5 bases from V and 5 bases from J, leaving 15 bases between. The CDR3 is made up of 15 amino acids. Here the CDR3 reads CASSRPGTDNEKLFF. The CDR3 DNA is TGTGCCAGCAGCCGTCCGGGAACGGACAATGAAAAACTGTTTTTT.

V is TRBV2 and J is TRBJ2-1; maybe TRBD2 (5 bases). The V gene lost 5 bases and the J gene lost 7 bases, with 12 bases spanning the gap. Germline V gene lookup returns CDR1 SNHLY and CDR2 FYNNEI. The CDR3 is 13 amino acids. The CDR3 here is CASSKLELNEQFF. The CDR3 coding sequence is TGTGCCAGCAGTAAACTAGAATTAAATGAGCAGTTCTTC.

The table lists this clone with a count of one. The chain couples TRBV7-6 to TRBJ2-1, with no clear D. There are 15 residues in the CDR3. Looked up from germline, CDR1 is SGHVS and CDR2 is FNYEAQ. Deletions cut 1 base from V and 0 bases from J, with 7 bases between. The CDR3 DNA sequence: TGTGCCAGCAGCTTAGGATGGGTCTCCTACAATGAGCAGTTCTTC. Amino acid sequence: CASSLGWVSYNEQFF.

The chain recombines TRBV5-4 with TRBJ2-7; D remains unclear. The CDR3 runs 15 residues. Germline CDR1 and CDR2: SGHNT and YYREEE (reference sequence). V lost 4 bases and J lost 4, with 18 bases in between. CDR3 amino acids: CASSPKNGAPYEQYF. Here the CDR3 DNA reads TGTGCCAGCAGCCCGAAGAACGGCGCGCCATACGAGCAGTACTTC.

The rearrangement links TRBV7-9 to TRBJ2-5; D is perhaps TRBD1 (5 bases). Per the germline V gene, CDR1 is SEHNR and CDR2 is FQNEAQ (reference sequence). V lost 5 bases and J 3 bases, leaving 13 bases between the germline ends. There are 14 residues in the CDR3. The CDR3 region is CASSLKGIKETQYF. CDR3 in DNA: TGTGCCAGCAGCCTTAAGGGGATCAAAGAGACCCAGTACTTC.